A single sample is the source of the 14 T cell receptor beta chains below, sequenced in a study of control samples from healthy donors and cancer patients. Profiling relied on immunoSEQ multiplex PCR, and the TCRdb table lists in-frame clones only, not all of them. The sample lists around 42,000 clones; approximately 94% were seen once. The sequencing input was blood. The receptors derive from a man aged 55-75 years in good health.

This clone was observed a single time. The CDR3 sequence: CASSLWLGSSGNTIYF. As DNA, the CDR3 is TGTGCCAGCAGTTTATGGCTGGGGAGCTCTGGAAACACCATATATTTT. The V gene is TRBV28, the J gene TRBJ1-3; D uncertain. CDR3 length equals 16 residues. The germline CDR1 and CDR2 sequences are MDHEN and SYDVKM. Trimming took off 0 bases at V and 0 bases at J, with 9 bases between the two ends. The whole variable domain, filled in from reference TRBV28 and TRBJ1-3, reads DVKVTQSSRYLVKRTGEKVFLECVQDMDHENMFWYRQDPGLGLRLIYFSYDVKMKEKGDIPEGYSVSREKKERFSLILESASTNQTSMYLCASSLWLGSSGNTIYFGEGSWLTVV.

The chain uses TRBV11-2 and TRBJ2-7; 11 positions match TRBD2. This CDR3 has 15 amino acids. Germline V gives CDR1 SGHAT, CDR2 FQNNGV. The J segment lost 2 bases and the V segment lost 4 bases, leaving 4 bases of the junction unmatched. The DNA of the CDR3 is TGTGCCAGCAGCTATACTAGCGGGGGAACCTACGAGCAGTACTTC. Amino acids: CASSYTSGGTYEQYF.

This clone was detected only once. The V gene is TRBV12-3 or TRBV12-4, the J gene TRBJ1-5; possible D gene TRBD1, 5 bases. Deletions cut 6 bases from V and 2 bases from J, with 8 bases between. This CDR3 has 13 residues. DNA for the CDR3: TGTGCCAGCAGGGAAGGGGGCAATCAGCCCCAGCATTTT. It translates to CASREGGNQPQHF.

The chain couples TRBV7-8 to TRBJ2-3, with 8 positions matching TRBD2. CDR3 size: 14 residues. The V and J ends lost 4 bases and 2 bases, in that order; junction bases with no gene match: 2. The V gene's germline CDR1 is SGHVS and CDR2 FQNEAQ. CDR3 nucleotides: TGTGCCAGCAGCTCGGGACTAGACACAGATACGCAGTATTTT. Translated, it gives CASSSGLDTDTQYF.

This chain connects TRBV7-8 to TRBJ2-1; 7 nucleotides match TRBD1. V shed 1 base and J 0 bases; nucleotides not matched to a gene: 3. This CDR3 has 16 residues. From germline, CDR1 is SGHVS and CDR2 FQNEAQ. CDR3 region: CASSLEQGTSYNEQFF. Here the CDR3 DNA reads TGTGCCAGCAGCTTAGAACAGGGGACCTCCTACAATGAGCAGTTCTTC.

CDR3 region: CASSPRLRVSYEQYF. Written as DNA, the CDR3 is TGTGCCAGCAGTCCTAGGTTGAGGGTGAGCTACGAGCAGTACTTC. The chain combines TRBV27 with TRBJ2-7, with D maybe TRBD2 (5 bases). Germline CDR1 and CDR2: MNHEY and SMNVEV (reference sequence). CDR3 length: 15 amino acids. V lost 5 bases, J lost 3 bases, and 17 bases lay in between.

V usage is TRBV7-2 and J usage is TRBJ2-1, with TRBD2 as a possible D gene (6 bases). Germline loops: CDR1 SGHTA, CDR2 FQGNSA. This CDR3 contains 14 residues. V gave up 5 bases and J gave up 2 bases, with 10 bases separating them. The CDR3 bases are TGTGCCAGCAGCCTCCCGGGGGCCTACAATGAGCAGTTCTTC. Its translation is CASSLPGAYNEQFF.

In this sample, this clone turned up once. CDR3 DNA: TGTGCCACCAGTGACTCCTCGGGACAATACGAGCAGTACTTC. It translates to CATSDSSGQYEQYF. The chain employs TRBV24-1 and TRBJ2-7; maybe TRBD1 (6 bases). Germline V gene data show CDR1 as KGHDR and CDR2 as SFDVKD. This CDR3 is 14 amino acids long. V lost 4 bases to trimming and J lost 4 bases, with 13 bases between them.

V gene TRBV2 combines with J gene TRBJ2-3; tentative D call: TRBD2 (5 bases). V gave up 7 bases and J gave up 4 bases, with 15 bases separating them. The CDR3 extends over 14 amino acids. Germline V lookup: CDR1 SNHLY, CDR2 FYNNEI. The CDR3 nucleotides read TGTGCCAGCATCCTAAGCGGCCTCGCAGATACGCAGTATTTT. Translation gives CASILSGLADTQYF. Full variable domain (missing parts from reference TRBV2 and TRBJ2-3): EPEVTQTPSHQVTQMGQEVILRCVPISNHLYFYWYRQILGQKVEFLVSFYNNEISEKSEIFDDQFSVERPDGSNFTLKIRSTKLEDSAMYFCASILSGLADTQYFGPGTRLTVL.

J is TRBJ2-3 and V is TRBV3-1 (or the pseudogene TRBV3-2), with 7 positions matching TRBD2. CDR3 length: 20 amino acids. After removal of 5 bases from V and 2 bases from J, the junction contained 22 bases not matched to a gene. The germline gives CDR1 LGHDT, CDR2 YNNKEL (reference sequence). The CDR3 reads CASSLRKAGVSLDITDTQYF. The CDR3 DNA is TGTGCCAGCAGCTTACGGAAGGCGGGAGTTAGCCTTGATATCACAGATACGCAGTATTTT.

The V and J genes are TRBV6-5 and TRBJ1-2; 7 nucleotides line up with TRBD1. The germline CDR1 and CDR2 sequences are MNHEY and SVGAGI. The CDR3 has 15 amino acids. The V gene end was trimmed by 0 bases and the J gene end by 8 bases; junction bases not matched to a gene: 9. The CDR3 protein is CASSYSWETGSGYTF. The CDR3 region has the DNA TGTGCCAGCAGTTACTCGTGGGAGACAGGGAGCGGCTACACCTTC.

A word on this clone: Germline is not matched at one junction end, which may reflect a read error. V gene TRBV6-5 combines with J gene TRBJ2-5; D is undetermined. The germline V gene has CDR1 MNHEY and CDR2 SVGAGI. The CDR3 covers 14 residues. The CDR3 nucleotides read TGTGCCAGCACTTACAGCTCGTCCTTGGAGACCCAGTACTTC. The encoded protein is CASTYSSSLETQYF.

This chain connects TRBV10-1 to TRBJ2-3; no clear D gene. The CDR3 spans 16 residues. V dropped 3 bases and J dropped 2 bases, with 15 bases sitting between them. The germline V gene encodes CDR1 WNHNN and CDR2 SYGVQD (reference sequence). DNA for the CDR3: TGCGCCAGCAGTGATCTCAGTAGTCGGAACACAGATACGCAGTATTTT. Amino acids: CASSDLSSRNTDTQYF.

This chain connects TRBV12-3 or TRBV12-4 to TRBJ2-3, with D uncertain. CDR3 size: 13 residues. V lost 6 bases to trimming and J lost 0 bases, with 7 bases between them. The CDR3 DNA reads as TGTGCCAGCAGCACGACAAGCACAGATACGCAGTATTTT. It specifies CASSTTSTDTQYF.